This is a list of T cell receptor beta chains from one sample in a study of cytomegalovirus exposure and HLA in healthy donors. The assay was immunoSEQ multiplex PCR, and TCRdb's table has in-frame clones only and misses some. The profile shows under 300,000 clones, roughly four fifths of them singletons. Specimen: PBMCs. Receptors were obtained from a woman in her sixties in good health and CMV-seropositive. CDR3s include the opening cysteine and the closing phenylalanine or tryptophan. A D gene is named only where the DNA matches it firmly. Clone size appears in some rows only: once, few, many, or a class for an expanded clone.

TRBJ2-7,-,TRBD2,TRBV5-1,TGCGCCAGCAGCTTGGCACCCTCTAGCGGGGGCTACGAGCAGTACTTC,CASSLAPSSGGYEQYF
TRBJ2-3,-,TRBD1,TRBV6-4,TGTGCCACCATCGACAGGGTATCAAATACGCAGTATTTT,CATIDRVSNTQYF
TRBJ2-7,-,TRBD1,TRBV5-4,TGTGCCACCCAGGGACAGGGGGACGAGCAGTACTTC,CATQGQGDEQYF
TRBJ2-7,-,-,TRBV19,TGTGCCAGTAGTTTCAAGGGGCAGAGCTCCTACGAGCAGTACTTC,CASSFKGQSSYEQYF
TRBJ1-3,-,-,TRBV29-1,TGCAGCGTTGCGCAGCGCTCTGGAAACACCATATATTTT,CSVAQRSGNTIYF
TRBJ2-2,-,-,TRBV19,TGTGCCAGTCAAGGTAGCAGTTTAACCGGGGAGCTGTTTTTT,CASQGSSLTGELFF
TRBJ2-3,-,TRBD2,TRBV5-1,TGCGCCAGCAGCTTGACCGGGACTAGCTATACGCAGTATTTT,CASSLTGTSYTQYF
TRBJ1-1,-,-,TRBV6-5,TGTGCCAGCACCGGTACGTTGAACACTGAAGCTTTCTTT,CASTGTLNTEAFF
TRBJ2-1,-,TRBD1,TRBV14,TGTGCCAGCAGCCCCCGGGACAGGGTCCTTGATGAGCAGTTCTTC,CASSPRDRVLDEQFF
TRBJ1-5,-,-,TRBV5-8,TGTGCCAGCAGCTTGTTGTGGGCAGATAGCAATCAGCCCCAGCATTTT,CASSLLWADSNQPQHF
TRBJ2-1,-,-,TRBV11-2,TGTGCCAGCAGCTGGACGGGAGCGGGTGAGCAGTTCTTC,CASSWTGAGEQFF
TRBJ2-1,few,TRBD1,TRBV5-6,TGTGCCAGCAGCTTGAGCCTGGGACAGGACTTAAATGAGCAGTTCTTC,CASSLSLGQDLNEQFF
TRBJ2-2,-,-,TRBV5-5,TGTGCCAGCAGCCGACTCAGTGGAGCCGTGACCGGGGAGCTGTTTTTT,CASSRLSGAVTGELFF
TRBJ2-7,-,-,TRBV10-2,TGCGCCAGCAGTGCGAACAGGGACTACGAGCAGTACTTC,CASSANRDYEQYF
TRBJ1-2,-,TRBD1,TRBV27,TGTGCCAGCAGAAATGAGGGGGCCCGGGGCTACACCTTC,CASRNEGARGYTF
TRBJ2-3,-,-,TRBV18,TGTGCCAGCTCACGGGAGAATCCAGATACGCAGTATTTT,CASSRENPDTQYF
TRBJ2-5,-,TRBD2,TRBV29-1,TGCAGCGTTGAGCGGGAGGTGAAAGAGACCCAGTACTTC,CSVEREVKETQYF
TRBJ1-2,-,-,TRBV2,TGTGCCAGCAGCGGACAGCTTGACTATGGCTACACCTTC,CASSGQLDYGYTF
TRBJ2-2,-,TRBD2,TRBV7-6,TGTGCCAGCAGCCTACTAGCGGGAGGGCCCGGGGAGCTGTTTTTT,CASSLLAGGPGELFF
TRBJ2-7,-,TRBD1,TRBV5-1,TGCGCCAGCAGCTCAGTTCCGGGACAGGGCTACGAGCAGTACTTC,CASSSVPGQGYEQYF
TRBJ2-7,-,TRBD1,TRBV15,TGTGCCACCAACCCGGGACAGGGGTACTACGAGCAGTACTTC,CATNPGQGYYEQYF
TRBJ2-7,-,TRBD2,TRBV13,TGTGCCAGCAGTGCCGGCCTAGCGGGGCCCGAGCAGTACTTC,CASSAGLAGPEQYF
TRBJ1-2,-,TRBD1,TRBV5-6,TGTGCCAGCAGCTCCACAGGGGGCGTGGGGTATGGCTACACCTTC,CASSSTGGVGYGYTF
TRBJ2-1,-,-,TRBV5-8,TGTGCCAGCAGCCCAGGTGGATTCTCCTACAATGAGCAGTTCTTC,CASSPGGFSYNEQFF
TRBJ2-7,-,-,TRBV5-6,TGTGCCAGCACGAGGTGGTCTTGGGTCTCCTACGAGCAGTACTTC,CASTRWSWVSYEQYF
TRBJ2-1,-,-,TRBV29-1,TGCAGCGTTGGCGAAGCGGGTTCCTACAATGAGCAGTTCTTC,CSVGEAGSYNEQFF
TRBJ2-4,-,TRBD2,TRBV19,TGTGCCAGTAGTATTATGAGCGGGAGGGCCTCGAACATTCAGTACTTC,CASSIMSGRASNIQYF
TRBJ2-5,-,TRBD1,TRBV27,TGTGCCAGCAGTCCCCTCGGTGGACAGGGTCCCCGAGAGACCCAGTACTTC,CASSPLGGQGPRETQYF
TRBJ2-7,-,TRBD2,TRBV11-3,TGTGCCAGCAGCTTCCGGGGGGATCTCTACGAGCAGTACTTC,CASSFRGDLYEQYF
TRBJ2-5,-,-,TRBV7-9,TGTGCCAGCAGCAACGGAATAGAGGGGACCCAGTACTTC,CASSNGIEGTQYF
TRBJ1-5,-,-,TRBV18,TGTGCCAGCTCACAGGCCGCGGGGGATCAGCCCCAGCATTTT,CASSQAAGDQPQHF